This T cell receptor (beta chain) was identified during a study of blood T cell repertoires in COVID-19 (dated by TCRdb to the early 2020s). Regarding the complete study: Samples covering the acute and convalescent phases of COVID-19 were provided by collaborators in the United States, Italy and Spain. The repertoires were released in a freely available public database meant as a resource for research on the immune response to SARS-CoV-2. The prospective study material was composed of cDNA or gDNA derived from T cells, B-cell-depleted T cells, or PBMCs. Where HLA class I and class II types were available, the types were taken from metadata supplied by the sample provider, not from assay-based typing. Samples were obtained from the ongoing ImmuneRACE study (first 160 participants) and from 1,254 subjects provided by 6 global collaborators. Nearly every sample came with metadata listing a de-identified subject ID, COVID-19 status, age in years and sex. Deeply sampled blood TCRbeta repertoires from subjects exposed to, actively infected with, or recovered from COVID-19 were included in the dataset.

As encoded in the germline V gene, CDR1 is SNHLY while CDR2 is FYNNEI. V was cut back by 7 bases and J by 2 bases, leaving a gap of 9 bases between them. The CDR3 runs 13 residues from the cysteine to the phenylalanine. The retained sequence is limited to the CDR3, 39 bases, with the frame set at the first base. Results the study describes overall, beyond this receptor: How much clinical and demographic metadata was included differed by source and by participant, and the metadata was provided uncurated.

TCRbeta CDR3 regions were amplified from genomic DNA by means of the immunoSEQ Assay, a bias-controlled multiplex PCR. Under the source paper's analysis protocol: The number of nucleated cells in each sample was estimated by amplification of reference gene primers within the assay. To quantify the absolute abundance of each unique TCRbeta CDR3 rearrangement, sequence reads were collapsed and filtered. For each sample, productive Simpson clonality was calculated by taking the square root of Simpson's diversity index across productive rearrangements. TCRdb retrieved this table from immuneACCESS and kept in-frame rearrangements only. Not all clones are present; in checked studies, unresolved V genes account for under half, and no reason is known for the remainder. The V and J calls and clone size come from that table; D and trimming were worked out from the DNA. Across this sample there are under 250,000 clones, with about 82% seen only once. The ten largest make up about 9.3% of the sample.

Enrolling through a virtual design, the prospective study's participants ranged in age from about 18 to 100 years and lived across roughly 24 United States geographic areas. In the prospective study, cohorts were assigned on the basis of participant-reported clinical history obtained from a screening survey and a study questionnaire. Each participant in the prospective study had whole blood, serum and a nasopharyngeal or oropharyngeal swab collected by mobile phlebotomists. Prospective study participants could optionally give additional blood draws and questionnaires over an approximately two-month period. Before DNA extraction, prospective study blood samples were shipped either frozen or at room temperature. Notes on this clone: The target of this receptor is not known. Nothing much larger sits one base from this clone, and base qualities are not available.

Recombination linked TRBV2 to TRBJ2-1, with the D segment identity uncertain. This receptor was taken from a woman aged 45 to 65 with acute COVID-19. The sequencing input was PBMCs or T cells enriched from blood (not recorded which). The bases are TGTGCCAGCAATACGGTCCCCTACAATGAGCAGTTCTTC. Its protein reads: CASNTVPYNEQFF.